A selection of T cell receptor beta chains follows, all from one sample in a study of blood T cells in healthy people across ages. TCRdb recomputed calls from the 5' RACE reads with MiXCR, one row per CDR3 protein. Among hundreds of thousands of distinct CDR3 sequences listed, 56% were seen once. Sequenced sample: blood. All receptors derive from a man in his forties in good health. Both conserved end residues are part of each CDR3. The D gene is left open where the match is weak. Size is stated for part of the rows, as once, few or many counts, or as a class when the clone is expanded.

DNA: TGTGCCAGCAGTCAAACACTCGAGACAGGCGCCTCCTACAATGAGCAGTTCTTC; CDR3: CASSQTLETGASYNEQFF; J: TRBJ2-1; V: TRBV6-1; D: NA; length: 18; size: NA
DNA: TGTGCCAGCAGCCCCAGGACTAGCGGATATATCAATGAGCAGTACTTC; CDR3: CASSPRTSGYINEQYF; J: TRBJ2-5; V: TRBV11-3; D: TRBD2; length: 16; size: NA
DNA: TGTGCCAGCAGTTCAACCACCGGGGAGCTGTTTTTT; CDR3: CASSSTTGELFF; J: TRBJ2-2; V: TRBV2; D: NA; length: 12; size: few
DNA: TGTGCCAGCAGCGTAGCGAAGAACAGCTACGAGCAGTACTTC; CDR3: CASSVAKNSYEQYF; J: TRBJ2-7; V: TRBV9; D: NA; length: 14; size: NA
DNA: TGTGCCAGCAGTGCCGGGACTAGCGGGATTGAGCAGTACTTC; CDR3: CASSAGTSGIEQYF; J: TRBJ2-7; V: TRBV27; D: TRBD2; length: 14; size: once
DNA: TGTGCCAGCAGCCAAGATTGGACAGAGTTTGAGCAGTTCTTC; CDR3: CASSQDWTEFEQFF; J: TRBJ2-1; V: TRBV14; D: NA; length: 14; size: NA
DNA: TGTGCCAGCAGCGGGACTAGCGGGTTCAATGAGCAGTTCTTC; CDR3: CASSGTSGFNEQFF; J: TRBJ2-1; V: TRBV7-9; D: TRBD2; length: 14; size: few
DNA: TGTGCCTCCCGGACAGGGGGGACCCAAGAGACCCAGTACTTC; CDR3: CASRTGGTQETQYF; J: TRBJ2-5; V: TRBV6-2/TRBV6-3; D: TRBD1; length: 14; size: NA
DNA: TGTGCCAGCAGTCCAACCTATCAGAGCTATGGCTACACCTTC; CDR3: CASSPTYQSYGYTF; J: TRBJ1-2; V: TRBV27; D: NA; length: 14; size: few
DNA: TGCAGTGCTAGTGTGGCAGTGTCCTACAATGAGCAGTTCTTC; CDR3: CSASVAVSYNEQFF; J: TRBJ2-1; V: TRBV20-1; D: NA; length: 14; size: once
DNA: TGCAGTGCTAGAGATCCTAGCTCACACACAGATACGCAGTATTTT; CDR3: CSARDPSSHTDTQYF; J: TRBJ2-3; V: TRBV20-1; D: NA; length: 15; size: NA
DNA: TGCAGCGTTCATAGCGGGGGCCAAGAGACCCAGTACTTC; CDR3: CSVHSGGQETQYF; J: TRBJ2-5; V: TRBV29-1; D: TRBD2; length: 13; size: NA
DNA: TGTGCCAGCAGCTTAGAGGACAGGGTCGATGAGCAGTTCTTC; CDR3: CASSLEDRVDEQFF; J: TRBJ2-1; V: TRBV11-2; D: TRBD1; length: 14; size: NA
DNA: TGTGCCAGCAGCTCCTACAGCGGAGGGGGGTATGAGCAGTTCTTC; CDR3: CASSSYSGGGYEQFF; J: TRBJ2-1; V: TRBV11-2; D: NA; length: 15; size: NA
DNA: TGTGCCAGCAGCTCGGACCAGCCCGCCTACGAGCAGTACTTC; CDR3: CASSSDQPAYEQYF; J: TRBJ2-7; V: TRBV7-9; D: NA; length: 14; size: few
DNA: TGTGCCAGCAGCAGGCCCTTTGACCAAGAGACCCAGTACTTC; CDR3: CASSRPFDQETQYF; J: TRBJ2-5; V: TRBV6-5; D: NA; length: 14; size: few
DNA: TGTGCCAGCAGCCAAGAGGTCAGGGGTTTAGAGACCCAGTACTTC; CDR3: CASSQEVRGLETQYF; J: TRBJ2-5; V: TRBV4-2; D: NA; length: 15; size: NA
DNA: TGTGCCAGCATCCTGAACAGGGGCAACACCATATATTTT; CDR3: CASILNRGNTIYF; J: TRBJ1-3; V: TRBV12-3/TRBV12-4; D: TRBD1; length: 13; size: NA
DNA: TGTGCCAGCTCACCCACCGTGGCGACAGGGGGCTACGAGCAGTACTTC; CDR3: CASSPTVATGGYEQYF; J: TRBJ2-7; V: TRBV18; D: TRBD1; length: 16; size: once
DNA: TGTGCCATCAGTGGAACCGACAGGGGTGCCCCCCAAGAGACCCAGTACTTC; CDR3: CAISGTDRGAPQETQYF; J: TRBJ2-5; V: TRBV10-3; D: TRBD1; length: 17; size: NA
DNA: TGCGCCAGCAGCCAAGATATTGGGACTAGCGCGGCCAAAAACATTCAGTACTTC; CDR3: CASSQDIGTSAAKNIQYF; J: TRBJ2-4; V: TRBV4-3; D: TRBD2; length: 18; size: NA
DNA: TGTGCCAGCAGCACAGGGGGACTGGAGACCCAGTACTTC; CDR3: CASSTGGLETQYF; J: TRBJ2-5; V: TRBV3-1; D: TRBD1; length: 13; size: many
DNA: TGTGCCAGCAGTTATTCTGCGACTAGCGGGGGGGTGGAGCAGTACTTC; CDR3: CASSYSATSGGVEQYF; J: TRBJ2-7; V: TRBV6-6; D: TRBD2; length: 16; size: NA
DNA: TGCAGTGCTTCTAGCGGGGCTCAAGAGACCCAGTACTTC; CDR3: CSASSGAQETQYF; J: TRBJ2-5; V: TRBV20-1; D: TRBD2; length: 13; size: NA
DNA: TGCAGTGCTAGAGATTCAGAACTAGCTTTTAACGTAAAGACCCAGTACTTC; CDR3: CSARDSELAFNVKTQYF; J: TRBJ2-5; V: TRBV20-1; D: NA; length: 17; size: few
DNA: TGCAGCGCACAGGGTCAAGAGACCCAGTACTTC; CDR3: CSAQGQETQYF; J: TRBJ2-5; V: TRBV29-1; D: NA; length: 11; size: few
DNA: TGTGCCAGCAGTTTAGTCGGGGGGCCTTTTAATTCACCCCTCCACTTT; CDR3: CASSLVGGPFNSPLHF; J: TRBJ1-6; V: TRBV28; D: NA; length: 16; size: few
DNA: TGTGCTCTACCAGGCGGGAACTACGAGCAGTACTTC; CDR3: CALPGGNYEQYF; J: TRBJ2-7; V: TRBV27; D: NA; length: 12; size: few
DNA: TGCAGCGTTGTTGACGTAGCGGGGGGGCAAGAGACCCAGTACTTC; CDR3: CSVVDVAGGQETQYF; J: TRBJ2-5; V: TRBV29-1; D: TRBD2; length: 15; size: few
DNA: TGTGCCAGCAGCGGAGGTCCTAGCGGCCTAAACTCCTACAATGAGCAGTTCTTC; CDR3: CASSGGPSGLNSYNEQFF; J: TRBJ2-1; V: TRBV9; D: TRBD2; length: 18; size: NA
DNA: TGTGCCAGCAGCCAAGATGCGGGGCAGGGTTCACCCCTCCACTTT; CDR3: CASSQDAGQGSPLHF; J: TRBJ1-6; V: TRBV3-1; D: NA; length: 15; size: NA
DNA: TGTGCCAGCAGTCTTGCCCCAGCCAAAAACATTCAGTACTTC; CDR3: CASSLAPAKNIQYF; J: TRBJ2-4; V: TRBV28; D: NA; length: 14; size: few
DNA: TGTGCCAGCAGTTTAAGACTAAGCTCCTACAATGAGCAGTTCTTC; CDR3: CASSLRLSSYNEQFF; J: TRBJ2-1; V: TRBV12-3/TRBV12-4; D: NA; length: 15; size: NA
DNA: TGTGCCAGCAGTCGGAGCCCGGGTAGGAGCTCCTACGAGCAGTACTTC; CDR3: CASSRSPGRSSYEQYF; J: TRBJ2-7; V: TRBV25-1; D: NA; length: 16; size: few
DNA: TGCAGTGCTAGACTAGCGGGAGCCCTCTCCTACAATGAGCAGTTCTTC; CDR3: CSARLAGALSYNEQFF; J: TRBJ2-1; V: TRBV20-1; D: TRBD2; length: 16; size: NA
DNA: TGTGCCACCAGTACGGGGATGAACACTGAAGCTTTCTTT; CDR3: CATSTGMNTEAFF; J: TRBJ1-1; V: TRBV24-1; D: NA; length: 13; size: NA
DNA: TGTGCCAGCAGTGAACTGGCGGGGGGGTGGGAGCAGTTCTTC; CDR3: CASSELAGGWEQFF; J: TRBJ2-1; V: TRBV6-1; D: TRBD2; length: 14; size: few
DNA: TGCAGCGCCCCTTGTCCGGGACGGCCAGCCGAGAGTGAGCAGTACTTC; CDR3: CSAPCPGRPAESEQYF; J: TRBJ2-5; V: TRBV29-1; D: NA; length: 16; size: NA
DNA: TGTGCCAGCAGTGGGACTAGCGGGACTTCAAATGAGCAGTTCTTC; CDR3: CASSGTSGTSNEQFF; J: TRBJ2-1; V: TRBV6-2/TRBV6-3; D: TRBD2; length: 15; size: NA
DNA: TGTGCCAGCAGCTTAGGCACGGTCCCGGGAGGGGATACGCAGTATTTT; CDR3: CASSLGTVPGGDTQYF; J: TRBJ2-3; V: TRBV7-2; D: TRBD2; length: 16; size: NA